The 9 T cell receptor beta chains below all came from one sample that was sequenced in a study of T cell responses to AZD1222 COVID-19 vaccine listed by TCRdb under 2021. Sample time point, as interpreted from the label and publication: baseline before first vaccination. The library was made by the immunoSEQ multiplex PCR assay. The table comes from immuneACCESS by way of TCRdb, which keeps in-frame sequences with V and J called. Part of the clones is missing from these tables; in studies checked, under half for an unresolved V gene and the rest for unknown reasons. In this sample the table shows more than 85,000 clones, 82% of which occur a single time. The ten largest clones capture 5% of the sample. The input for sequencing was peripheral blood, taken on day 0 of AZD1222 vaccination. These receptors were taken from an adult in good health.

The genes are TRBV7-9 and TRBJ2-3; TRBD2 matches 7 bases. The germline CDR1 and CDR2 sequences are SEHNR and FQNEAQ (reference sequence). The CDR3 totals 14 residues. The ends lost 5 bases at V and 7 bases at J; junction bases unmatched: 9. The CDR3 DNA reads TGTGCCAGCAGCCCCAGAGCCGGGGGGAATACGCAGTATTTT. As protein: CASSPRAGGNTQYF.

The CDR3, as DNA: TGTGCCAGCACGCTCGCTCCACAGAACACTGAAGCTTTCTTT. This codes for CASTLAPQNTEAFF. The gene calls are TRBV9 and TRBJ1-1; no firm D call. Per germline, CDR1 SGDLS and CDR2 YYNGEE. The CDR3 extends over 14 amino acids. V lost 6 bases and J lost 1, with 13 bases in between.

The V gene is TRBV30, the J gene TRBJ2-2, with D hard to call. This CDR3 has 13 residues. CDR1 and CDR2 (germline): GTSNPN, SVGIG (reference sequence). V was shortened by 5 bases and J by 4 bases, with 11 bases between the two germline ends. CDR3 loop: CAWSGLGTGELFF. The CDR3 DNA follows: TGTGCCTGGTCCGGGTTGGGCACCGGGGAGCTGTTTTTT.

The chain couples TRBV7-9 to TRBJ1-1; D is possibly TRBD1 (6 bases). The CDR3 is made up of 13 amino acids. The germline V gene encodes CDR1 SEHNR and CDR2 FQNEAQ (reference sequence). V was trimmed by 7 bases and J by 6 bases, leaving 15 bases between them. CDR3 protein: CASTPQGRPEAFF. CDR3 DNA sequence: TGTGCCAGCACACCGCAGGGGCGCCCTGAAGCTTTCTTT.

The chain employs TRBV19 and TRBJ1-2, with D maybe TRBD1 (6 bases). CDR3 length: 15 residues. Per the germline V gene, CDR1 is LNHDA and CDR2 is SQIVND (reference sequence). Trimming took 6 bases from V and 1 from J, leaving 15 bases between them. The CDR3 protein is CASRPSGAVNYGYTF. DNA of the CDR3: TGTGCCAGTAGGCCCTCGGGGGCCGTTAACTATGGCTACACCTTC.

The chain carries TRBV5-1 and TRBJ2-3, with a weak D call TRBD2 (6 bases). The CDR3 runs 17 residues. Germline V CDR1 and CDR2: SGHRS, YFSETQ. Trimming stripped 4 bases from V and 3 bases from J, with 21 bases between. In nucleotides, the CDR3 is TGCGCCAGCAGCCTGGGGACTTTAGGGGAATCGACAGATACGCAGTATTTT. Translated: CASSLGTLGESTDTQYF. The whole variable domain, filled in from reference TRBV5-1 and TRBJ2-3, reads KAGVTQTPRYLIKTRGQQVTLSCSPISGHRSVSWYQQTPGQGLQFLFEYFSETQRNKGNFPGRFSGRQFSNSRSEMNVSTLELGDSALYLCASSLGTLGESTDTQYFGPGTRLTVL.

The chain is built from TRBV27 and TRBJ1-2, with 9 bases matching TRBD1. CDR1 is MNHEY, CDR2 SMNVEV, per germline (reference sequence). Trimming removed 8 bases from V and 3 bases from J; junction bases left unmatched: 13. CDR3 length equals 16 residues. The CDR3 DNA is TGTGCCAGCTCTCCCGGGACAGGGACCGGTGACTATGGCTACACCTTC. This sequence encodes CASSPGTGTGDYGYTF.

This clone has a single count. The CDR3 sequence: CATSRDRTVTYEQYF. CDR3 nucleotides: TGTGCCACCAGCAGAGATAGAACGGTTACCTACGAGCAGTACTTC. The J gene is TRBJ2-7, the V gene TRBV15; the D is unclear. CDR1 is LNHNV, CDR2 YYDKDF, per germline (reference sequence). Trimming stripped 0 bases from V and 2 bases from J, with 11 bases between. The CDR3 contains 15 residues.

The J gene is TRBJ2-3, the V gene TRBV19, with 8 bases identical to TRBD1. The CDR3 is 16 residues long. With 6 bases clipped from V and 4 bases from J, the junction kept 12 bases outside the gene matches. CDR1 and CDR2 (germline): LNHDA, SQIVND (reference sequence). CDR3 sequence: CASRKGRTGRADTQYF. CDR3 nucleotide sequence: TGTGCCAGTAGGAAGGGTAGGACAGGGCGTGCAGATACGCAGTATTTT.